This entry features one T cell receptor (beta chain) sequence. Its cognate antigen has yet to be identified. Within one base of it there is no much larger clone, and no base qualities were kept. The data derive from a study of T cell responses to AZD1222 COVID-19 vaccine (dated by TCRdb to the early 2020s). Describing the broader study: TCR sequencing covered some 240 trial participants: 200 to 220 given two doses of AZD1222 and 26 given two doses of MenACWY control vaccine. Trial participants were enrolled by age into 18-55, 56-69 and 70-plus year subgroups, with 148, 28 and 57 TCR-sequenced participants respectively. The study at large found these results: After two AZD1222 doses, both the breadth and the depth of spike-specific TCRs were significantly higher than at day 0 and than in MenACWY recipients. Epitopes outside the regions mutated in the B.1.351 and B.1.1.7 variants were reportedly recognized by nearly half of the unique spike-specific TCRs. The whole spike protein was spanned by vaccine-associated CD4 TCRs, and dominant responses were seen in regions 160-218 and 743-854. Conclusions about previously exposed vaccinees were limited because only six AZD1222 recipients were SARS-CoV-2 seropositive at baseline. In the small 56-69-year group, the increase in depth fell short of significance, most likely because of low power. Participants were mostly white British and included more females than males, and it was suggested by the authors that clonal diversity may have been underestimated. Because no day 14 peak-response samples were available, the repertoires could be characterized only after the peak T cell response.

The CDR3 regions of human TCRbeta chains were subjected to immunosequencing. Per the source publication's procedure: Repertoire TCRs were matched against a reference library of SARS-CoV-2-specific TCRs generated with the MIRA antigen-specificity platform. Breadth was defined as the fraction of unique TCRs that were SARS-CoV-2-associated, and depth was defined as the fraction of total T cells that were SARS-CoV-2-associated. Using the MIRA data, every spike-specific TCR was mapped to the spike region that the TCR reacted to and assigned to either a CD4 or a CD8 class. Log10-transformed breadth and depth values were compared by one-way ANOVA with Sidak's multiple comparisons tests. This immuneACCESS table, as held by TCRdb, lists in-frame sequences with V and J called but not all clones. Of the missing ones, under half trace to an unresolved V gene in checked studies; the others have no known cause. V, J and clone size are taken as reported in that table, and D and trimming were inferred from the DNA itself. For this sample there are some 170,000 clones; 85% to 95% appear just once. The top ten clonotypes cover about 1% of the sample.

The time point label, read with the paper, signifies: about 28 days (+/-7) after the second vaccine dose. The treatment or condition label on this specimen signifies: meningococcal conjugate vaccine given as trial control. Vaccinee samples were obtained from the UK trials COV001 and COV002, which included a single-blind randomized controlled phase 2/3 trial of AZD1222 (ChAdOx1 nCoV-19) in healthy adults. Trial participant PBMC samples were collected at day 0 and day 28 after the second dose for TCRbeta chain sequencing. The germline V gene (reference sequence) yields LNHDA for CDR1 and SQIVND for CDR2. The CDR3 runs 15 residues from the cysteine to the phenylalanine. Of all the DNA, just the CDR3 is kept, 45 bases in frame from base 1. Ends trimmed: V by 8 bases, J by 0 bases; bases unmatched to a gene: 8.

The material was peripheral blood, obtained 28 days after the second dose of the MenACWY control vaccine. This sequence was found in an adult who received the MenACWY meningococcal vaccine as a control. The rearrangement joined TRBV19 to TRBJ2-3; TRBD1 matches 7 bases in the middle. The nucleotide sequence is TGTGCCAGTTCCAAACAGGGGCTAAGCACAGATACGCAGTATTTT. This codes for CASSKQGLSTDTQYF.